This record covers a single T cell receptor (beta chain). This sample is drawn from a study of cytomegalovirus exposure and HLA in healthy donors. This CDR3 region has 16 residues. The trim removed 4 bases at V and 2 bases at J, leaving 10 bases unmatched. The germline CDR1 and CDR2 sequences are SGHTA and FQGNSA. The PCR made use of 60 Vbeta and 13 Jbeta primers. Profiling relied on immunoSEQ multiplex PCR, and the TCRdb table lists in-frame clones only, not all of them. The table includes approximately 97,000 clones, around 78% detected once. The sequence was obtained from a man in his forties in good health and CMV-seronegative. Material: PBMCs. The chain carries TRBV7-2 and TRBJ2-7; TRBD1 agrees at 8 bases. The CDR3 nucleotides read TGTGCCAGCAGCTACCGTCCCGGGACAGGAACCTACGAGCAGTACTTC. Translated: CASSYRPGTGTYEQYF.